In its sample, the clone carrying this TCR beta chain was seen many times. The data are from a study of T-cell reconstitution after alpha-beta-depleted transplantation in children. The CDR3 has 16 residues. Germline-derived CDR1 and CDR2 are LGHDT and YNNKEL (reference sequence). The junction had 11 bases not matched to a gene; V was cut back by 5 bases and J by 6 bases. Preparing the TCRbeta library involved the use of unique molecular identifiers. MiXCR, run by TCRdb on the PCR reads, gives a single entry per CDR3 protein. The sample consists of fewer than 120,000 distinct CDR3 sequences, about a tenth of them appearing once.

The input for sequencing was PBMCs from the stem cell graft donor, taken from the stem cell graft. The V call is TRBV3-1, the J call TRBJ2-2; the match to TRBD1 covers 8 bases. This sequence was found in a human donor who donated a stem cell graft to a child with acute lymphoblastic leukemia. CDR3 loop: CASSAFWTGKAGELFF. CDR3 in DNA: TGTGCCAGCAGCGCATTCTGGACAGGGAAGGCCGGGGAGCTGTTTTTT.